The T cell receptor beta chain described here comes from a study of control samples from healthy donors and cancer patients (dated by TCRdb to about 2020). The library was obtained by the immunoSEQ multiplex PCR assay. In its TCRdb copy, this immuneACCESS table keeps in-frame sequences only and misses some clones. Where compared with another copy, unresolved V genes explain less than half of these, and the others have no known cause. This sample gives approximately 120,000 clones in total; roughly nine tenths of them show up just once. The top ten clonotypes cover roughly 4% of the sample. This clone has just one count. Its cognate antigen has yet to be identified. Nothing much larger sits one base from this clone, and base qualities are not available. From the cysteine up to the phenylalanine, the CDR3 has a length of 17 residues. Of all the DNA, just the CDR3 is kept, 51 bases in frame from base 1. The germline V gene yields SQVTM for CDR1 and ANQGSEA for CDR2. V loses 3 bases at its end and J loses 4 bases; junction bases beyond the gene matches: 13.

This clonotype was sampled from a human donor in good health. The donor label of this sample is uncertain. The chain employs TRBV29-1 and TRBJ1-1, and TRBD1 aligns with 11 junction nucleotides. Material for sequencing was blood. The CDR3: CSVETRPGTGGGTEAFF. The nucleotide sequence is TGCAGCGTTGAGACTCGTCCCGGGACAGGGGGAGGCACTGAAGCTTTCTTT.